This is a list of T cell receptor beta chains from one sample in a study of cytomegalovirus exposure and HLA in healthy donors. The protocol was immunoSEQ multiplex PCR, while the TCRdb copy is restricted to in-frame clones and leaves out a portion. The table includes roughly 220,000 clones, 70% detected once. The specimen sequenced was PBMCs. These receptors came from a man in his forties in good health and CMV-seropositive. CDR3s include the opening cysteine and the closing phenylalanine or tryptophan. Fields, in order: D gene, V gene, CDR3 protein. A D gene is named only where the DNA matches it firmly.

>TRBD2|TRBV7-2
CASSLAGTRGGYNEQFF
>.|TRBV7-9
CAYGMWELFF
>.|TRBV10-2
CASSESTPGADTQYF
>TRBD1|TRBV4-1
CASSRAGGTSSYEQYF
>.|TRBV27
CASSAAANNEQFF
>.|TRBV4-3
CASSHWGAEAFF
>.|TRBV27
CASSWGTSYNEQFF
>TRBD2|TRBV7-2
CASSLYRVRTSGSPYEQYF
>.|TRBV11-2
CASRATYEQYF
>TRBD2|TRBV7-9
CSSSLVSSSGGSAGYEQYF